This T cell receptor (beta chain) was captured by sequencing in a study of control samples from healthy donors and cancer patients. This table comes from immunoSEQ multiplex PCR, and its TCRdb copy is limited to in-frame clones, with some not included. This sample has 150,000 or so clones, with 92% found just once. The sample consisted of blood. The TCR sequence derives from a woman aged 45-60 years in good health.

The CDR3 nucleotides are TGTGCCAGCAGTCCCAACAGGGGCTCCTACAATGAGCAGTTCTTC. This encodes CASSPNRGSYNEQFF. This chain joins TRBV6-5 and TRBJ2-1, with 7 nucleotides matching TRBD1. This CDR3 contains 15 residues. Per the germline V gene, CDR1 is MNHEY and CDR2 is SVGAGI. V shed 5 bases, J shed 0 bases, and the junction held 4 bases outside the gene matches.